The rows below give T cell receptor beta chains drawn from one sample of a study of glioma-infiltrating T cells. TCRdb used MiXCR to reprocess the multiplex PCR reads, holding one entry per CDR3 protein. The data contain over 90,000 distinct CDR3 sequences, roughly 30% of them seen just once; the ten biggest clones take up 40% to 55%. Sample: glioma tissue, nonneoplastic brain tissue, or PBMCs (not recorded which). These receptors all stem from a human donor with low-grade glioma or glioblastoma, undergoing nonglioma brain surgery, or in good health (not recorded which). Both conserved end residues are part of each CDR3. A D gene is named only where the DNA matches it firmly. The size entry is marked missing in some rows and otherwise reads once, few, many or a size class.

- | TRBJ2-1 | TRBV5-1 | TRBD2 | TGCGCCAGCAGCGCCCTAGCGGGGGGGGGGAATGAGCAGTTCTTC | CASSALAGGGNEQFF
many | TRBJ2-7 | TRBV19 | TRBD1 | TGTGCCAGTAGTAAAGGGACAGAGAGCTCCTACGAGCAGTACTTC | CASSKGTESSYEQYF
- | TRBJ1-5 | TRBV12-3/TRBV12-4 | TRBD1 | TGTGCCAGCAGTTACGACAGGGGAGGCTATAGCAATCAGCCCCAGCATTTT | CASSYDRGGYSNQPQHF
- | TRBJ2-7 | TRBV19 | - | TGTGCCAGTAGTCTCAGTACCCGGGACATAGGGTATGAGCAGTACTTC | CASSLSTRDIGYEQYF
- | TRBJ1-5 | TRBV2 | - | TGTGCCAGCACCAGAGACAGGAATCAGCCCCAGCATTTT | CASTRDRNQPQHF
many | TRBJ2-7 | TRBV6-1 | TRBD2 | TGTGCCAGCGAGATGGGGGGGGTCTACGAGCAGTACTTC | CASEMGGVYEQYF
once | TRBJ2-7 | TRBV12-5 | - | TGTGCTAGTGGTTCCGCGACAGCTCCCCTTTATTCCTACGAGCAGTACTTC | CASGSATAPLYSYEQYF
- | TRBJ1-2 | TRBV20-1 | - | TGCAGTTCTCCGAATTATGGCTACACCTTC | CSSPNYGYTF
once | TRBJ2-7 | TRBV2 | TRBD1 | TGTGCCAGCACACAACAGGGGTTAAGGCACGATCAGTACTTC | CASTQQGLRHDQYF
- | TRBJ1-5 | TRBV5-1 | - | TGCGCCAGCAGCTTTATACCTAATCAGCCCCAGCATTTT | CASSFIPNQPQHF
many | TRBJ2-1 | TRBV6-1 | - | TGTGCCAGCAGAATTCAAATGCAGGGTGCGGCCTACAATGAGCAGTTCTTC | CASRIQMQGAAYNEQFF
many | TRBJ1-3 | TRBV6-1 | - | TGTGCCAGCTTCGACCGGACAAGAGGAAACACCATATATTTT | CASFDRTRGNTIYF
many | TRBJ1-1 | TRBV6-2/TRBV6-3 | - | TGTGCCAGCAGTTACGAGGTTACAGGGAACACTGAAGCTTTCTTT | CASSYEVTGNTEAFF
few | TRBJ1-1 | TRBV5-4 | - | TGTGCCAGCAGAAACGGAAGCCTTTTGAACACTGAAGCTTTCTTT | CASRNGSLLNTEAFF
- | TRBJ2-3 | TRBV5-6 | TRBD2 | TGTGCCAGCAGCTTGAAGACTAGCAAATCCACAGATACGCAGTATTTT | CASSLKTSKSTDTQYF
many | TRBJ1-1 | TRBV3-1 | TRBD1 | TGTGCCAGCAGCTACCTACAGGGGGCCGGCACTGAAGCTTTCTTT | CASSYLQGAGTEAFF
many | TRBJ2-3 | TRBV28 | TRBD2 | TGTGCCAGCAGTTTAGGTAGCGGGCGAACAGATACGCAGTATTTT | CASSLGSGRTDTQYF
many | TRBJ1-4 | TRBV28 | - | TGTGCCAGCAGTTTCAATTGGCCTGGCCTGTTTTTT | CASSFNWPGLFF
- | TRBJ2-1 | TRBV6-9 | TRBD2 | TGTGCCAGCAGTGATCAGCGGGAGGGAGACAATGAGCGGTTCTTC | CASSDQREGDNERFF
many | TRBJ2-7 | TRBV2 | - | TGTGCCAGCAGTGGGGGCCGGAACAACTACGAGCAGTACTTC | CASSGGRNNYEQYF
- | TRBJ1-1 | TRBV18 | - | TGTGCCATTCTTGAGGGGCATTACACTGAAGCTTTCTTT | CAILEGHYTEAFF
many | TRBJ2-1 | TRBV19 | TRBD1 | TGTGCCAGCTCTACCGGGACAGGGGCTTACAATGAGCAGTTCTTC | CASSTGTGAYNEQFF
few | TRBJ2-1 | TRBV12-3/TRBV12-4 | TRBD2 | TGTGCCAGCAGTTTCGGACTAGCGGGGGGGAGAGAGCAGTTCTTC | CASSFGLAGGREQFF
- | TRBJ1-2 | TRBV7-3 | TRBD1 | TGTGCCAGCAGACCACAGGGGGCGGTGGGCTACACCTTC | CASRPQGAVGYTF
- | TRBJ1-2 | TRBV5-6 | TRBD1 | TGTGCCAGCAGCCCGGGACAGGACTATGGCTACACCTTC | CASSPGQDYGYTF
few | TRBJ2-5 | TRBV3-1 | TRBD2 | TGTGCCAGCAGCCAAGAGACGGGGGGGGAGACCCAGTACTTC | CASSQETGGETQYF
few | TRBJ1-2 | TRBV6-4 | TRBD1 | TGTGCCAGCAGTGACTCCGGGACAGCCTACACCTTC | CASSDSGTAYTF
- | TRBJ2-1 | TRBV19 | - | TGTGCCAGTAGTCAGATCACGGCAGACAATGAGCAGTTCTTC | CASSQITADNEQFF
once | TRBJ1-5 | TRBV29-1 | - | TGCAGCGTTTCATCGGTAGGCGGTCCCAATCAGCCCCAGCATTTT | CSVSSVGGPNQPQHF
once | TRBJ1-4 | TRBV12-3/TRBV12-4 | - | TGCGCCAGCAGCTGGCGATCAGGGCAGGAGGAAAAACTGTTTTTT | CASSWRSGQEEKLFF
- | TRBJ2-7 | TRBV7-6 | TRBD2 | TGTGCCAGCAGCTTAGCCCCGGCTAGCGGGTCCTACGAGCAGTACTTC | CASSLAPASGSYEQYF
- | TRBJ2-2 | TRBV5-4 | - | TGTGCCAGCAGCATCAGGACAGAACACACCGGGGAGCTGTTTTTT | CASSIRTEHTGELFF
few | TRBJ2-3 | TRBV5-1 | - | TGCGCCAGCTGGGCGGGTTACACAGATACGCAGTATTTT | CASWAGYTDTQYF
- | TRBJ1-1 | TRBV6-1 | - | TGTGCCAGCAGTCGAATACGGAACACTGAAGCTTCCTTT | CASSRIRNTEASF
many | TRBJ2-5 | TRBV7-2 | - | TGTGCCAGCAGCATAGGGGGGCGCGTGGAGACCCAGTACTTC | CASSIGGRVETQYF
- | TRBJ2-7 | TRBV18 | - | TGTGCCAGCTCACCGGCGGAGGGAAGTATAAGCGAGCAGTACTTC | CASSPAEGSISEQYF
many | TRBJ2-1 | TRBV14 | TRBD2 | TGTGCCAGCAGCATCCGGGGGGGCCTGAATGAGCAGTTCTTC | CASSIRGGLNEQFF
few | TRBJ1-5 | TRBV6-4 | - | TGTGCCAGCACCGTGGGTGGTCAGCCCCAGCATTTT | CASTVGGQPQHF
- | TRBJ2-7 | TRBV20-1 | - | TGCAGTGCTAGAGCCAAAGTGGCTAGCGATTCCTACGAGCAGTACTTC | CSARAKVASDSYEQYF
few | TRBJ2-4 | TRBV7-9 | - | TGTGCCAGCAGCTCCTACCGGGGGGACAGTTATTCTAAAAACATTCAGTACTTC | CASSSYRGDSYSKNIQYF
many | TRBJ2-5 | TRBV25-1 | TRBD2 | TGTGCCAGCAGTCGGGGGGTCGCGACCCAGTACTTC | CASSRGVATQYF
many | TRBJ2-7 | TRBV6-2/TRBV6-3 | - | TGTGCCAGCAGTTTAGGCCCCGGGCGGTACTACTTC | CASSLGPGRYYF
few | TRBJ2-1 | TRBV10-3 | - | TGTGCCATCTCTGCGGTCCAGAGCAACAATGAGCAGTTCTTC | CAISAVQSNNEQFF